This T cell receptor beta chain was recorded in a study of cytomegalovirus exposure and HLA in healthy donors. Study-wide results and limits: Further analysis was carried out later, and it showed several of the most significant clusters appearing linked to common viral pathogens. Analysis performed later found 16,951 TCR beta sequences associated with HLA alleles at 0.05 false discovery rate. Highest at DRB1 and lowest at HLA-C, TCR association rates differed among HLA loci in a later analysis.

Both 60 Vbeta primers and 13 Jbeta primers went into the PCR. Sequencing used immunoSEQ multiplex PCR; TCRdb keeps in-frame clones, though not all of them. Among just over 95,000 clones listed, over 60% were seen once. V shed 4 bases, J shed 1 base, and the junction held 7 bases outside the gene matches. Germline lookup yields CDR1 SGHDT and CDR2 YYEEEE. This CDR3 has 15 amino acids. Of note for this clone: Its antigen is not identified.

Sample: PBMCs. This TCR came from a human donor in good health. The rearrangement links TRBV5-6 to TRBJ1-2; TRBD1 matches 7 bases. CDR3 residues: CASSLDRAHNYGYTF. CDR3 nucleotide sequence: TGTGCCAGCAGCCTCGACAGGGCCCATAACTATGGCTACACCTTC.